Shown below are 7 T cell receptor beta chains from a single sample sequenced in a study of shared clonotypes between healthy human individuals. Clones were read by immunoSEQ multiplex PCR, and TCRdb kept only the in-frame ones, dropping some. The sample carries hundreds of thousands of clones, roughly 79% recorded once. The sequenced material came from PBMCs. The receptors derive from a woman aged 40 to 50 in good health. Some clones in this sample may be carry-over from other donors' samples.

Here the CDR3 reads CATSRVGIQETQYF. The CDR3, as DNA: TGTGCCACCAGCAGAGTGGGCATTCAAGAGACCCAGTACTTC. The V and J genes are TRBV15 and TRBJ2-5; D not certain. The CDR3 extends over 14 amino acids. V lost 1 base, J lost 2 bases, and 8 bases lay in between. CDR1 and CDR2 from the germline V gene are LNHNV and YYDKDF (reference sequence).

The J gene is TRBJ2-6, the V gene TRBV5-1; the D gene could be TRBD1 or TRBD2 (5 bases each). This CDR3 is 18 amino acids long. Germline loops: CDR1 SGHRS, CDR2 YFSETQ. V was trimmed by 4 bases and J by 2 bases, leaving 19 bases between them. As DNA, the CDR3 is TGCGCCAGCAGCGGGGGTGGTATACCTAAACCTGGGGCCAACGTCCTGACTTTC. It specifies CASSGGGIPKPGANVLTF.

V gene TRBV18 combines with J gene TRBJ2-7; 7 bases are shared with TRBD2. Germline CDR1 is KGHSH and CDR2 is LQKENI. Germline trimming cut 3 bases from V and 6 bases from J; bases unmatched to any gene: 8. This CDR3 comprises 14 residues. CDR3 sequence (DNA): TGTGCCAGCTCACCGAGCGGGAAAGGCTCCGAGCAGTACTTC. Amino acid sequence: CASSPSGKGSEQYF.

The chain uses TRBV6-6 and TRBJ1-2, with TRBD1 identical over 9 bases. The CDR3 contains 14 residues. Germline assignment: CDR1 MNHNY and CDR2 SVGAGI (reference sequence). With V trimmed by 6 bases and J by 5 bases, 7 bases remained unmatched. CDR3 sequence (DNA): TGTGCCAGCAGCGTTACAGGGGGCGCGTATGGCTACACCTTC. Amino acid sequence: CASSVTGGAYGYTF.

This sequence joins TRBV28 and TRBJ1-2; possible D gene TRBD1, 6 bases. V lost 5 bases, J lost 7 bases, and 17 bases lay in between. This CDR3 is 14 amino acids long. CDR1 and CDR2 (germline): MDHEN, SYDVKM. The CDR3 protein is CASSPPVDRAGYTF. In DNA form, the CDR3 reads TGTGCCAGCAGTCCCCCTGTGGACAGAGCTGGCTACACCTTC.

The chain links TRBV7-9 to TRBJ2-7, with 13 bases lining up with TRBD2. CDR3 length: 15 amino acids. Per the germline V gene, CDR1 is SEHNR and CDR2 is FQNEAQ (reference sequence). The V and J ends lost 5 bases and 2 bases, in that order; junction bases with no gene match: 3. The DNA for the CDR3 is TGTGCCAGCAGCGACACTAGCGGGAGGGCCTACGAGCAGTACTTC. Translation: CASSDTSGRAYEQYF. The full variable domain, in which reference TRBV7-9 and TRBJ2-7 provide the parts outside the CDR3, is DTGVSQNPRHKITKRGQNVTFRCDPISEHNRLYWYRQTLGQGPEFLTYFQNEAQLEKSRLLSDRFSAERPKGSFSTLEIQRTEQGDSAMYLCASSDTSGRAYEQYFGPGTRLTVT.

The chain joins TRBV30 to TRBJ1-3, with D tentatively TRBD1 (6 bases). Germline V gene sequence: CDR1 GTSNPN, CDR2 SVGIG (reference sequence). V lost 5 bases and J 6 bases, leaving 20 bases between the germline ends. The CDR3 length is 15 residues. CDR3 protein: CAWDPGQPNLNTIYF. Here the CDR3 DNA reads TGTGCCTGGGACCCGGGACAACCAAACCTAAACACCATATATTTT.